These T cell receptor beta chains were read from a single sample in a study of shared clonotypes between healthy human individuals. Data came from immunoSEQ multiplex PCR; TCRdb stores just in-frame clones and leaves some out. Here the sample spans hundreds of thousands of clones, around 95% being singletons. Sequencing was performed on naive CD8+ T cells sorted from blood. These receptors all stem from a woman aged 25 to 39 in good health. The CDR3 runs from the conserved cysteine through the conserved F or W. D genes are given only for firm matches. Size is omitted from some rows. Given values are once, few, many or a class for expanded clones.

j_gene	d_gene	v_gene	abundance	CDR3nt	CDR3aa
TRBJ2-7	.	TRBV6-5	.	TGTGCCAGCAGTTACACTGGTTCCTACGAGCAGTACTTC	CASSYTGSYEQYF
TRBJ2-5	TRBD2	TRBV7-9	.	TGTGCCAGCACCCGGGGGGGGATGATAGAGACCCAGTACTTC	CASTRGGMIETQYF
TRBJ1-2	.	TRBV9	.	TGTGCCAGCAGCGTAGGTAGCCGGCCGGACGGCTACACCTTC	CASSVGSRPDGYTF
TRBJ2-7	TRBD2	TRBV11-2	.	TGTGCCAGCAGGGGACTAGCGGGAGACTCCTACGAGCAGTACTTC	CASRGLAGDSYEQYF
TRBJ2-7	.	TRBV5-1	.	TGCGCCAGCAGCACCTTGGACAGCTACGAGCAGTACTTC	CASSTLDSYEQYF
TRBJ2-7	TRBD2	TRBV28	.	TGTGCCAGCATGGGTTATTCTGAGCGGGAGGCCTACGAGCAGTACTTC	CASMGYSEREAYEQYF
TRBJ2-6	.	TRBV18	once	TGTGCCAGCTCACTTTGGACGGCAACATACCCCTCTGGGGCCAACGTCCTGACTTTC	CASSLWTATYPSGANVLTF
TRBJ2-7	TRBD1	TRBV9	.	TGTGCCAGCAGCGTAGGGACAGGCCCCTACGAGCAGTACTTC	CASSVGTGPYEQYF
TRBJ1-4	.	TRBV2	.	TGTGCCAGCAGTGGGGGGGCCTGGACAACTAATGAAAAACTGTTTTTT	CASSGGAWTTNEKLFF
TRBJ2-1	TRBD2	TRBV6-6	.	TGTGCCAGCAGTACTAGCGGGGGTTACAATGAGCAGTTCTTC	CASSTSGGYNEQFF
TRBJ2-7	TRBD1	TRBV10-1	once	TGCGCCAACTTGAACTCCGGGACAGAGTATTCCTACGAGCAGTACTTC	CANLNSGTEYSYEQYF
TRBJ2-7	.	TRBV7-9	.	TGTGCCAGCAGCTTACTCGGAGCCGACGAGCAGTACTTC	CASSLLGADEQYF
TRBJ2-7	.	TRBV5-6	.	TGTGCCAGCAGCTTGGGGGACAACATCTACGAGCAGTACTTC	CASSLGDNIYEQYF
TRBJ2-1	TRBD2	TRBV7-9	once	TGTGCCAGCCGCTCTGGCGGGAGCGCCAATGAGCAGTTCTTC	CASRSGGSANEQFF
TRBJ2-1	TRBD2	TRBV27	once	TGTGCCAGCAGCCCGGGACTAGCGGGAGTCAATGAGCAGTTCTTC	CASSPGLAGVNEQFF
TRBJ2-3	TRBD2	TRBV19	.	TGTGCCAGTAGTCCCAGACTAGCGGGAAGGGATACGCAGTATTTT	CASSPRLAGRDTQYF
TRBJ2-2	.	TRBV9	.	TGTGCCAGCAGGGTATTGGGCGGGGAGCTGTTTTTT	CASRVLGGELFF
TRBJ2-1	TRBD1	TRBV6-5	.	TGTGCCAGCAGTTACAGGGGACAGGGTCTATACAATGAGCAGTTCTTC	CASSYRGQGLYNEQFF
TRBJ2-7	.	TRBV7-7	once	TGTGCCAGCAGCTTAGTGGGGGGCTACGAGCAGTACTTC	CASSLVGGYEQYF
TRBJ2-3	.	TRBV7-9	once	TGTGCCAGCAGCTTCGGCCCTAGCACAGATACGCAGTATTTT	CASSFGPSTDTQYF
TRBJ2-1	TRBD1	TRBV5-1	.	TGCGCCAGCAGCTTGAACCCGGGACAGGGTTGGAATGAGCAGTTCTTC	CASSLNPGQGWNEQFF
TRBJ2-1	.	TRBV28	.	TGTGCCAGCAGCCAGCCACTCATTGAGCAGTTCTTC	CASSQPLIEQFF
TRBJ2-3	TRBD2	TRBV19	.	TGTGCCAGTAGTATAGATCACTGGACTAGCGGGAGCACAGATACGCAGTATTTT	CASSIDHWTSGSTDTQYF
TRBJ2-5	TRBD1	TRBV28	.	TGTGCCAGCAGTCCACAGGGACAGGCGGATAAAGAGACCCAGTACTTC	CASSPQGQADKETQYF
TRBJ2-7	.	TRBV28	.	TGTGCCAGCGGCAGGGTGAGCTACGAGCAGTACTTC	CASGRVSYEQYF
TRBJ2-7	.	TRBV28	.	TGTGCCAGCAGCTTGACAGGCTACGAGCAGTACTTC	CASSLTGYEQYF
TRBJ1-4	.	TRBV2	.	TGTGCCAGCAGTGAAATCCGGGGCTCGAGGAATGAAAAACTGTTTTTT	CASSEIRGSRNEKLFF
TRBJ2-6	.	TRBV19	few	TGTGCCAGTAGGGAAGACAGTTTCTCTGGGGCCAACGTCCTGACTTTC	CASREDSFSGANVLTF
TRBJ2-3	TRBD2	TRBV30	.	TGTGCCTGGAGTGTCGCGGGAGGCACAGATACGCAGTATTTT	CAWSVAGGTDTQYF
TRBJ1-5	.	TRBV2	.	TGTGCCAGCAGACCAGTTGGGGCCCGGACAGCAGGCAATCAGCCCCAGCATTTT	CASRPVGARTAGNQPQHF
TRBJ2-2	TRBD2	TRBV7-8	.	TGTGCCAGCAGCTTAGGTGTAGCGGGAGCTTCCCCCGGGGAGCTGTTTTTT	CASSLGVAGASPGELFF
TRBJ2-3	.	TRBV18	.	TGTGCCAGCTCACCGGTCGGCCCCGAAGTGGATACGCAGTATTTT	CASSPVGPEVDTQYF
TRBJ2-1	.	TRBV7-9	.	TGTGCCAGCAGCTTAGCAGGGATGGTCAATGAGCAGTTCTTC	CASSLAGMVNEQFF
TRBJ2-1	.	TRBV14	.	TGTGCCAGCAGCCAAGGTGGGAGGGGGTACAATGAGCAGTTCTTC	CASSQGGRGYNEQFF
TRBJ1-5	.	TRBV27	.	TGTGCCAGCAGTTCAGACGGAAATAGCAATCAGCCCCAGCATTTT	CASSSDGNSNQPQHF
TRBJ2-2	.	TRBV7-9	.	TGTGCCAGCAGCTCCAGTCGACTACAGGGATGGGCGTCCGGGGAGCTGTTTTTT	CASSSSRLQGWASGELFF
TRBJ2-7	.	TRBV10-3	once	TGTGCCATCGGAAGGCAGGGAGATCCCTACGAGCAGTACTTC	CAIGRQGDPYEQYF
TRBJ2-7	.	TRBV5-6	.	TGTGCCAGCAGCTCGGAGGGCGACTACGAGCAGTACTTC	CASSSEGDYEQYF
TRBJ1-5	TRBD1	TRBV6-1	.	TGTGCCAGCAGGGCGGGACAGTCAAATCAGCCCCAGCATTTT	CASRAGQSNQPQHF
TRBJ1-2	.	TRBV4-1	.	TGCGCCAGCAGCCACGAGTTAGCGGGGACTAACTATGGCTACACCTTC	CASSHELAGTNYGYTF
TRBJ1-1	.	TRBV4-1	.	TGCGCCAGCAGCCAAGTGTACTCCCGAGACACTGAAGCTTTCTTT	CASSQVYSRDTEAFF
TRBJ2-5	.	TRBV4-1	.	TGCGCCAGCAGCCGGGGGGAGACCCAGTACTTC	CASSRGETQYF
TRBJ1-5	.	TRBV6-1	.	TGTGCCAGCAGTGAACACCGGGGGCCTCAGCCCCAGCATTTT	CASSEHRGPQPQHF
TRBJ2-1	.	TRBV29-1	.	TGCAGCGTTGAAGGGTTAGGAGGGAGTTACAATGAGCAGTTCTTC	CSVEGLGGSYNEQFF
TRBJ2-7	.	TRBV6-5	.	TGTGCCAGCAGTTTTTCAGAAAACTACGAGCAGTACTTC	CASSFSENYEQYF
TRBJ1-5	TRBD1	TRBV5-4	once	TGTGCCAGCAGCGCCGGCAGGGGGACCAGCAATCAGCCCCAGCATTTT	CASSAGRGTSNQPQHF
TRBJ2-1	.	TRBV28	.	TGTGCCAGCAGTTTAGGGTTGGGCAAGATGAATGAGCAGTTCTTC	CASSLGLGKMNEQFF
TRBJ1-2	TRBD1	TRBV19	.	TGTGCCAGTAGTATATGGTCCCGGGACAGGGGAGATGGCTACACCTTC	CASSIWSRDRGDGYTF
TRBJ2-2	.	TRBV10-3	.	TGTGCCATCAGTGAGTCCGGGGCCGTCAACACCGGGGAGCTGTTTTTT	CAISESGAVNTGELFF